These T cell receptor beta chains were read from a single sample in a study of CD8 T cells in Susac syndrome. A single record per CDR3 protein comes from TCRdb applying MiXCR to the immunoSEQ multiplex PCR reads. The sample holds about 140,000 distinct CDR3 sequences, about 95% seen once. The sample taken for sequencing was CD4+ T cells from PBMCs. The receptors here all came from a human donor with Susac syndrome. The CDR3 runs from the conserved cysteine through the conserved F or W. The order of the fields is clone size, J gene, V gene, CDR3 protein. Clone size is stated in some rows and not others, as once, few, many or a class when expanded.

size: few; J: TRBJ1-2; V: TRBV3-1; CDR3: CASSQEGRAGYTF
size: -; J: TRBJ2-6; V: TRBV9; CDR3: CASSWGDGDSGANVLTF
size: -; J: TRBJ2-1; V: TRBV20-1; CDR3: CSARVEGSNNEQFF
size: -; J: TRBJ2-1; V: TRBV4-1; CDR3: CASSQDLGAGNEQFF
size: -; J: TRBJ2-7; V: TRBV7-2; CDR3: CASSPRLLGSYEQYF
size: -; J: TRBJ2-1; V: TRBV25-1; CDR3: CASVRTSGSGEQFF
size: -; J: TRBJ1-2; V: TRBV4-1; CDR3: CASSLPGQRFGYTF
size: -; J: TRBJ1-2; V: TRBV30; CDR3: CAWAPQIGYTF
size: -; J: TRBJ2-7; V: TRBV30; CDR3: CAWADRGYEQYF
size: -; J: TRBJ1-4; V: TRBV3-1; CDR3: CASSPAGTGENQNEKLFF
size: -; J: TRBJ2-1; V: TRBV29-1; CDR3: CSVRQGLGNEQFF
size: once; J: TRBJ1-1; V: TRBV23-1; CDR3: CASSQTVRPEAFF
size: -; J: TRBJ2-7; V: TRBV20-1; CDR3: CSAAGGATYEQYF
size: -; J: TRBJ2-7; V: TRBV3-1; CDR3: CASSQDGLAMNEQYF
size: -; J: TRBJ2-3; V: TRBV7-2; CDR3: CASSLDAGGTSTDTQYF
size: -; J: TRBJ1-6; V: TRBV15; CDR3: CATSRDEKGGSPLHF
size: -; J: TRBJ1-4; V: TRBV29-1; CDR3: CSVLTSTNEKLFF
size: -; J: TRBJ1-1; V: TRBV20-1; CDR3: CSARGGRTAEAFF
size: -; J: TRBJ2-5; V: TRBV30; CDR3: CAWSSDRGVETQYF
size: -; J: TRBJ1-5; V: TRBV28; CDR3: CASTQRRVSNQPQHF
size: -; J: TRBJ2-7; V: TRBV7-2; CDR3: CASSLDRNSYEQYF
size: -; J: TRBJ2-3; V: TRBV24-1; CDR3: CATSDSGSTDTQYF